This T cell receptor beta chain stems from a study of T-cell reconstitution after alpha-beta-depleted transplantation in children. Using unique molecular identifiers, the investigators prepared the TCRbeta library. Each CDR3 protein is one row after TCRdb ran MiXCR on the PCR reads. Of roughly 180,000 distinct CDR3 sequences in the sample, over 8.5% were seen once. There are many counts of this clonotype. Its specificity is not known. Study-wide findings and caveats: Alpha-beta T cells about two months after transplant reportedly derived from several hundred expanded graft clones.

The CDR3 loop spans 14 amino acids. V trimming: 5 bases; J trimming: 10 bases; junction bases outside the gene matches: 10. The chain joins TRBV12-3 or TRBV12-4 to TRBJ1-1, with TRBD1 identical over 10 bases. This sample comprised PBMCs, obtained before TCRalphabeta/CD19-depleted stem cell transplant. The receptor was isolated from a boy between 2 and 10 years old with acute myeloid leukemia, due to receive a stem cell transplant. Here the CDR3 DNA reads TGTGCCAGCAGTGCCCTGGGGACAGGGGATAGAGCTTTCTTT. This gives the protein CASSALGTGDRAFF.